Shown below are 14 T cell receptor beta chains from a single sample sequenced in a study of cytomegalovirus exposure and HLA in healthy donors. The PCR used 60 Vbeta and 13 Jbeta primers. Method: immunoSEQ multiplex PCR; TCRdb's copy keeps in-frame clones and lacks some. Of 100,000 to 150,000 clones in the sample, about 80% were seen once. The sequencing input was PBMCs. The receptors originated from a woman aged 40 to 55 in good health and CMV-seropositive.

The chain combines TRBV10-1 with TRBJ2-7, with D uncertain. V lost 3 bases and J lost 2, with 11 bases in between. Germline V gene lookup returns CDR1 WNHNN and CDR2 SYGVQD (reference sequence). The CDR3 is made up of 14 amino acids. The CDR3, as DNA: TGCGCCAGCAGTGATATTTCTGTTCCCTACGAGCAGTACTTC. Protein sequence: CASSDISVPYEQYF.

The chain combines TRBV19 with TRBJ2-7, with 7 bases identical to TRBD1. Losses at the gene ends were 4 bases for V and 1 base for J; bases not matched to a gene: 7. CDR1 is LNHDA, CDR2 SQIVND, per germline (reference sequence). CDR3 length equals 15 residues. The DNA of the CDR3 is TGTGCCAGTAGTACAGACAGGGCTACTTCCTACGAGCAGTACTTC. It translates to CASSTDRATSYEQYF.

This clone was observed a handful of times. The chain has TRBV5-5 and TRBJ2-3; D not certain. CDR3 length: 14 amino acids. CDR1 is SGHKS and CDR2 is YYEKEE in the germline V gene (reference sequence). The germline V and J ends were trimmed by 7 bases and 3 bases, with 15 bases remaining between them. The CDR3 reads CASVVSWATDTQYF. As DNA, the CDR3 is TGTGCCAGCGTCGTTAGTTGGGCTACAGATACGCAGTATTTT.

The chain employs TRBV7-9 and TRBJ1-6, with 9 positions matching TRBD1. The germline CDR1 and CDR2 sequences are SEHNR and FQNEAQ (reference sequence). The trim removed 4 bases at V and 7 bases at J, leaving 5 bases unmatched. CDR3 length equals 15 residues. CDR3 sequence (DNA): TGTGCCAGCAGCTCACAGGGGGCTGGGAATTCACCCCTCCACTTT. Residues: CASSSQGAGNSPLHF.

The chain joins TRBV5-4 to TRBJ2-7; no clear D. Germline CDR1 and CDR2: SGHNT and YYREEE (reference sequence). This CDR3 spans 14 amino acids. Trimming shortened V by 0 bases and J by 3 bases, and 10 bases separated the two germline ends. The CDR3 coding sequence is TGTGCCAGCAGCTTGGGAGGCAGTCTCTACGAGCAGTACTTC. Its translation: CASSLGGSLYEQYF.

The chain has TRBV9 and TRBJ2-7; 8 bases are shared with TRBD1. Germline CDR1 and CDR2: SGDLS and YYNGEE. The CDR3 runs to 12 residues. In DNA, the CDR3 is TGTCGGGACAGGACTTTTTTTTACGAGCAGTACTTC. Translated, it gives CRDRTFFYEQYF.

CDR3 region: CASSVAGLAGNEQFF. The CDR3 coding sequence is TGTGCCAGCAGCGTAGCGGGACTAGCGGGAAATGAGCAGTTCTTC. The chain has TRBV9 and TRBJ2-1; 13 positions match TRBD2. From germline, CDR1 is SGDLS and CDR2 YYNGEE. The CDR3 consists of 15 residues. The V and J ends lost 0 bases and 7 bases, in that order; junction bases with no gene match: 1. Full variable domain (outside the CDR3, taken from reference TRBV9 and TRBJ2-1): DSGVTQTPKHLITATGQRVTLRCSPRSGDLSVYWYQQSLDQGLQFLIQYYNGEERAKGNILERFSAQQFPDLHSELNLSSLELGDSALYFCASSVAGLAGNEQFFGPGTRLTVL.

V and J are TRBV30 and TRBJ1-1, with D unclear. The V gene lost 6 bases and the J gene lost 4 bases, with 15 bases spanning the gap. The germline CDR1 and CDR2 sequences are GTSNPN and SVGIG (reference sequence). The CDR3 is made up of 13 amino acids. The CDR3 reads CACYSHAGTEAFF. CDR3 DNA sequence: TGTGCCTGTTACAGCCATGCGGGCACTGAAGCTTTCTTT.

This clone was counted a single time. The chain carries TRBV5-4 and TRBJ1-2, with 8 positions matching TRBD1. The CDR3 is made up of 12 amino acids. Germline CDR1 is SGHNT and CDR2 is YYREEE (reference sequence). V was clipped by 4 bases and J by 7 bases; unmatched bases: 3. CDR3 DNA: TGTGCCAGCAGCCCACAGGGGGTTGGCTACACCTTC. Residues: CASSPQGVGYTF.

The genes are TRBV20-1 and TRBJ1-2; D is possibly TRBD1 (6 bases). The germline V gene has CDR1 DFQATT and CDR2 SNEGSKA (reference sequence). The CDR3 totals 10 residues. The CDR3 protein is CNAGDGGYTF. For the CDR3, the DNA is TGCAACGCAGGGGATGGGGGCTACACCTTC.

The gene calls are TRBV27 and TRBJ1-1; 11 nucleotides agree with TRBD1. Germline CDR1 MNHEY, CDR2 SMNVEV (reference sequence). J was trimmed by 2 bases and V by 5 bases; bases with no gene match: 4. The CDR3 is 15 amino acids. The CDR3 DNA reads TGTGCCAGCAGTCGGGACAGGGGGTTAAACACTGAAGCTTTCTTT. This codes for CASSRDRGLNTEAFF.

The rearrangement joins TRBV4-1 to TRBJ2-7; 8 bases match TRBD1. The V gene end was trimmed by 1 base and the J gene end by 0 bases; junction bases not matched to a gene: 2. This CDR3 region has 15 residues. Per germline, CDR1 MGHRA and CDR2 YSYEKL. The CDR3 loop is CASSQGQGRSYEQYF. For the CDR3, the DNA is TGCGCCAGCAGCCAAGGACAGGGGCGCTCCTACGAGCAGTACTTC.

This clone was counted a few times. The chain uses TRBV9 and TRBJ2-3; D perhaps matches TRBD2 (5 bases). CDR3 length equals 13 residues. V dropped 0 bases and J dropped 5 bases, with 7 bases sitting between them. The germline V gene encodes CDR1 SGDLS and CDR2 YYNGEE. CDR3 in DNA: TGTGCCAGCAGCGTAGCAGGAGGAGATACGCAGTATTTT. Translated: CASSVAGGDTQYF.

The chain employs TRBV4-1 and TRBJ2-4, with D maybe TRBD1 (6 bases). Germline CDR1 and CDR2: MGHRA and YSYEKL. CDR3 size: 14 residues. V lost 1 base to trimming and J lost 13 bases, with 17 bases between them. CDR3 amino acids: CASSQVGAIASQYF. CDR3 coding DNA: TGCGCCAGCAGCCAAGTGGGGGCAATAGCTTCACAGTACTTC.